The 23 T cell receptor beta chains below come from one sample, sequenced in a study of T-cell memory formation after mild COVID-19. TCRdb processed the 5' RACE reads anew with MiXCR; each CDR3 protein has one entry. Counted here are 400,000 to 500,000 distinct CDR3 sequences, 20% occurring once; the ten biggest clones make up around 8.4%. Source material: PBMCs or a T cell subset sorted from them (not recorded which). The receptors were gathered from an adult woman who had mild COVID-19 (a few samples of this study predate the infection). Cell type and time point are not known.

This clonotype was picked up a small number of times. The rearrangement joins TRBV4-1 to TRBJ2-3; 11 bases agree with TRBD2. CDR3 length equals 12 residues. V lost 3 bases and J lost 14; bases outside the gene matches: 4. Germline CDR1 is MGHRA and CDR2 is YSYEKL. The CDR3 here is CASSHASGGRYF. In DNA, the CDR3 is TGCGCCAGCAGCCACGCTAGCGGGGGGAGGTATTTT.

The CDR3 region has the DNA TGTGCCAGCTCACCACCCTTGGCGCAGGGCGCTGAAGCTTTCTTT. This codes for CASSPPLAQGAEAFF. The rearrangement joins TRBV18 to TRBJ1-1; perhaps TRBD1 as D (5 bases). V lost 0 bases and J lost 6, with 14 bases in between. Germline V gene sequence: CDR1 KGHSH, CDR2 LQKENI. The length of the CDR3 is 15 residues. Full variable domain (missing parts from reference TRBV18 and TRBJ1-1): NAGVMQNPRHLVRRRGQEARLRCSPMKGHSHVYWYRQLPEEGLKFMVYLQKENIIDESGMPKERFSAEFPKEGPSILRIQQVVRGDSAAYFCASSPPLAQGAEAFFGQGTRLTVV.

Comment on this clonotype: The junction departs from germline at one end; a sequencing error may be responsible. The J gene is TRBJ2-2, the V gene TRBV3-1; the D gene could be TRBD1 or TRBD2 (5 bases each). This CDR3 has 13 amino acids. In germline, CDR1 is LGHDT, CDR2 YNNKEL (reference sequence). CDR3 coding DNA: TGTGCCAGCAGCCAAGAGGGGACCGGGGAGATGTTTTTT. Protein product: CASSQEGTGEMFF.

The rearrangement links TRBV24-1 to TRBJ2-1; unclear D gene. The V gene's germline CDR1 is KGHDR and CDR2 SFDVKD. V lost 1 base and J lost 7, with 7 bases in between. CDR3 length: 13 residues. Here the CDR3 DNA reads TGTGCCACCAGTGATTTTTCCGGGAATGAGCAGTTCTTC. This translates into CATSDFSGNEQFF.

This clonotype was seen only a few times. CDR3 sequence (DNA): TGTGCCACCAGCAGAGAAGGGTCAGGGATGGGTTCACCCCTCCACTTT. Translated, it gives CATSREGSGMGSPLHF. The chain carries TRBV15 and TRBJ1-6; tentative D call: TRBD1 (5 bases). There are 16 residues in the CDR3. V lost 0 bases to trimming and J lost 9 bases, with 15 bases between them. Germline-derived CDR1 and CDR2 are LNHNV and YYDKDF (reference sequence).

The CDR3 DNA follows: TGTGCCAGCGACGGGGAACCCGGGTATGAGCAGTTCTTC. Amino acid sequence: CASDGEPGYEQFF. The chain couples TRBV12-3 or TRBV12-4 to TRBJ2-1; tentative D call: TRBD2 (5 bases). This CDR3 has 13 residues. The ends were cut back, 8 bases at V and 8 bases at J, with 16 bases in the middle.

A few counts support this clonotype. V gene TRBV3-1 combines with J gene TRBJ1-1, with TRBD1 as a possible D gene (6 bases). V gave up 4 bases and J gave up 5 bases, with 20 bases separating them. Germline lookup yields CDR1 LGHDT and CDR2 YNNKEL (reference sequence). The CDR3 extends over 16 amino acids. The CDR3 loop reads CASSREGGGIRTEAFF. In DNA form, the CDR3 reads TGTGCCAGCAGCCGAGAGGGGGGGGGAATTAGGACTGAAGCTTTCTTT.

This sequence joins TRBV10-3 and TRBJ1-1, with D unclear. The CDR3 has 13 amino acids. Deletions cut 11 bases from V and 0 bases from J, with 13 bases between. Germline lookup yields CDR1 ENHRY and CDR2 SYGVKD. CDR3 amino acids: CASGALMNTEAFF. CDR3 nucleotides: TGTGCCTCCGGAGCACTGATGAACACTGAAGCTTTCTTT.

This chain connects TRBV19 to TRBJ2-1; a weak D match, TRBD2 (5 bases). CDR1 is LNHDA, CDR2 SQIVND, per germline (reference sequence). V was cut by 3 bases and J by 0 bases, with 21 bases left in between. This CDR3 comprises 19 residues. The CDR3: CASSIVAGRTFSSYNEQFF. CDR3 DNA sequence: TGTGCCAGTAGTATTGTGGCGGGCCGAACATTCAGCTCCTACAATGAGCAGTTCTTC.

This clonotype was detected a few times. This chain links TRBV6-2 or TRBV6-3 with TRBJ2-7; tentative D call: TRBD2 (6 bases). CDR3 size: 15 residues. The V end was cut by 6 bases, the J end by 3 bases, with 18 bases between. Germline V gene data show CDR1 as MNHEY and CDR2 as SVGEGT. The CDR3, as DNA: TGTGCCAGCAGAACTCGACTTTATAGCGGCTACGAGCAGTACTTC. It specifies CASRTRLYSGYEQYF.

The gene calls are TRBV4-3 and TRBJ2-1; D uncertain. V was pared by 0 bases and J by 8 bases, with 11 bases between. The CDR3 spans 14 residues. Germline CDR1 LGHNA, CDR2 YSLEER. The CDR3 nucleotides read TGCGCCAGCAGCCAAGACGTAAGTTTCGATGAGCAGTTCTTC. Protein sequence: CASSQDVSFDEQFF.

This clonotype has only a few counts. This chain joins TRBV12-3 or TRBV12-4 and TRBJ2-5, with 10 bases aligning to TRBD2. The CDR3 is 14 amino acids. V was pared by 6 bases and J by 5 bases, with 6 bases of the junction left unmatched. CDR3 bases: TGTGCCAGCAGGGAGCGGGGGGGCGTGGAGACCCAGTACTTC. Its protein is CASRERGGVETQYF.

J is TRBJ1-1 and V is TRBV20-1; the D gene is possibly TRBD1 (5 bases). The germline V gene encodes CDR1 DFQATT and CDR2 SNEGSKA (reference sequence). Deletions cut 6 bases from V and 2 bases from J, with 22 bases between. The CDR3 is 16 residues long. The CDR3 spells CSAARSFRAYNTEAFF. The DNA of the CDR3 is TGCAGTGCCGCTAGGTCTTTCAGGGCCTATAACACTGAAGCTTTCTTT.

The chain uses TRBV3-1 and TRBJ2-1; D unclear. This CDR3 is built from 19 residues. CDR1 is LGHDT, CDR2 YNNKEL, per germline (reference sequence). The germline V and J ends were trimmed by 4 bases and 1 base, with 23 bases remaining between them. The CDR3 DNA follows: TGTGCCAGCAGCCGCGTACTCAGACTGACGGTAAAATCCTACAATGAGCAGTTCTTC. Translation: CASSRVLRLTVKSYNEQFF.

The CDR3 reads CASSVRTGPYEQYF. In nucleotides, the CDR3 is TGTGCCAGCAGCGTGAGGACTGGGCCCTACGAGCAGTACTTC. The V gene is TRBV9, the J gene TRBJ2-7, with D possibly matching TRBD2 (5 bases). Germline V lookup: CDR1 SGDLS, CDR2 YYNGEE. Trimming shortened V by 2 bases and J by 2 bases, and 11 bases separated the two germline ends. The CDR3 runs to 14 residues.

This rearrangement joins TRBV7-2 to TRBJ2-5; 7 positions agree with TRBD2. The length of the CDR3 is 15 residues. Germline V gene sequence: CDR1 SGHTA, CDR2 FQGNSA. V was clipped by 4 bases and J by 0 bases; unmatched bases: 5. Written as DNA, the CDR3 is TGTGCCAGCAGCTCTGTCGGGAGGTACCAAGAGACCCAGTACTTC. Residues: CASSSVGRYQETQYF.

The J gene is TRBJ1-1, the V gene TRBV4-1; D not certain. The V end lost 1 base, the J end lost 3 bases, and 6 bases lay between the germline ends. Germline values: CDR1 MGHRA, CDR2 YSYEKL. The CDR3 consists of 13 residues. CDR3 region: CASSQVGDTEAFF. The CDR3 DNA is TGCGCCAGCAGCCAAGTTGGGGACACTGAAGCTTTCTTT.

The chain joins TRBV4-2 to TRBJ2-7, with D perhaps given as TRBD1 or TRBD2 (5 bases each). The germline V gene has CDR1 LGHNA and CDR2 YNFKEQ. Trimming pared 1 base from V and 3 bases from J, leaving 7 bases between. The CDR3 is made up of 13 amino acids. CDR3 DNA: TGTGCCAGCAGCCAAGGGGGGAACTACGAGCAGTACTTC. Translated: CASSQGGNYEQYF.

This clonotype has at least ten counts. V gene TRBV7-2 combines with J gene TRBJ2-1; no definite D call. Germline V gene lookup returns CDR1 SGHTA and CDR2 FQGNSA. Deletions cut 6 bases from V and 5 bases from J, with 11 bases between. The CDR3 has 13 amino acids. The chain's CDR3 is CASSLYPHNEQFF. The CDR3 DNA reads TGTGCCAGCAGTCTCTACCCCCACAATGAGCAGTTCTTC.

In its sample, this clonotype was seen a few times. The CDR3: CASSLGAISYNEQFF. CDR3 nucleotides: TGTGCCAGCAGCTTGGGAGCGATATCCTACAATGAGCAGTTCTTC. This chain uses TRBV5-4 with TRBJ2-1; D unclear. Germline V gene lookup returns CDR1 SGHNT and CDR2 YYREEE (reference sequence). The CDR3 is 15 amino acids. Trimming cost V 0 bases and J 1 base, with 8 bases left between them.

The chain couples TRBV11-2 to TRBJ2-7; D gene uncertain. The CDR3 is 13 amino acids. Per germline, CDR1 SGHAT and CDR2 FQNNGV. Trimming shortened V by 1 base and J by 7 bases, and 11 bases separated the two germline ends. DNA of the CDR3: TGTGCCAGCAGCTTAGCCGCTTGGCGGGAGCAGTACTTC. The encoded protein is CASSLAAWREQYF.

The gene calls are TRBV29-1 and TRBJ1-1; a weak D match, TRBD1 (6 bases). The germline V and J ends were trimmed by 1 base and 5 bases, with 11 bases remaining between them. CDR1 is SQVTM, CDR2 ANQGSEA, per germline. The CDR3 consists of 13 residues. CDR3 residues: CSVEVQGYTEAFF. The CDR3, as DNA: TGCAGCGTTGAAGTTCAGGGGTATACTGAAGCTTTCTTT.

V usage is TRBV5-5 and J usage is TRBJ1-3; a possible D gene is TRBD1 (6 bases). Germline V gives CDR1 SGHKS, CDR2 YYEKEE (reference sequence). CDR3 length equals 17 residues. Trimming pared 4 bases from V and 0 bases from J, leaving 17 bases between. For the CDR3, the DNA is TGTGCCAGCAGCCCGAGACAGGAGACGAGCTCTGGAAACACCATATATTTT. The encoded protein is CASSPRQETSSGNTIYF. Drawing the rest from reference TRBV5-5 and TRBJ1-3, the complete variable domain is DAGVTQSPTHLIKTRGQQVTLRCSPISGHKSVSWYQQVLGQGPQFIFQYYEKEERGRGNFPDRFSARQFPNYSSELNVNALLLGDSALYLCASSPRQETSSGNTIYFGEGSWLTVV.